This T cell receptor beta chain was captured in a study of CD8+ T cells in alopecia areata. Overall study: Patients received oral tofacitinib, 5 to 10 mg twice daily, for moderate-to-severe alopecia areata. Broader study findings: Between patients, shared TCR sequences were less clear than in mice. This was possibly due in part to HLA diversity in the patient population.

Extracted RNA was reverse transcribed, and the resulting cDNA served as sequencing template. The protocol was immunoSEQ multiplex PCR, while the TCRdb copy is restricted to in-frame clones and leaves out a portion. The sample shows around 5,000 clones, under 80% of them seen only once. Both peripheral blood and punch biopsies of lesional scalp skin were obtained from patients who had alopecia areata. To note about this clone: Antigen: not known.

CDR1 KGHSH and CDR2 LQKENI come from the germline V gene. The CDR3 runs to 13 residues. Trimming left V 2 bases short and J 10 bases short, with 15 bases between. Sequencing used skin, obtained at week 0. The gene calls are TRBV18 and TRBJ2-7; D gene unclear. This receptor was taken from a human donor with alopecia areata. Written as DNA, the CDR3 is TGTGCCAGCTCACCAGTTGGGTCGGCGCCCCAGTACTTC. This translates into CASSPVGSAPQYF. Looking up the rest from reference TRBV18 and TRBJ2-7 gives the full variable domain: NAGVMQNPRHLVRRRGQEARLRCSPMKGHSHVYWYRQLPEEGLKFMVYLQKENIIDESGMPKERFSAEFPKEGPSILRIQQVVRGDSAAYFCASSPVGSAPQYFGPGTRLTVT.